This T cell receptor beta chain was sequenced for a study of blood T cell repertoires in COVID-19. At the level of the study: Specimens from acute and convalescent COVID-19 originated in the United States, Italy and Spain. T cells, B-cell-depleted T cells, or PBMCs supplied cDNA or gDNA.

Germline CDR1 is MGHDK and CDR2 is SYGVNS. This CDR3 is 16 amino acids long. Trimming at V came to 8 bases and at J to 8 bases, leaving 16 bases not matched to a gene. Authors' processing steps: Scientists estimated how many nucleated cells there were by amplifying reference gene primers. Using immunoSEQ multiplex PCR, the repertoire was profiled, and TCRdb retains in-frame clones only, with some absent. The D gene and trimming were derived from the DNA, and the V and J assignments and clone size from that table. The sample yields 140,000 or so clones, roughly 83% seen once. The sample taken for sequencing was peripheral blood. The sequence came from a woman of 80 years or more with acute or convalescent COVID-19. The chain employs TRBV25-1 and TRBJ1-4; TRBD1 matches at 8 bases. Here the CDR3 reads CASGTRTTGGREKLFF. The CDR3 nucleotides read TGTGCCAGCGGTACCCGTACTACAGGGGGTAGGGAAAAACTGTTTTTT.